Shown below are 11 T cell receptor beta chains from a single sample sequenced in a study of T cells in Graves' hyperthyroidism and ophthalmopathy. TCR beta CDR3 regions were amplified from RNA. Primed by the HTBI set, a first-round RT-PCR was run on the TCR CDR3. TCRdb passed the multiplex PCR reads through MiXCR, listing each CDR3 protein once. The sample has approximately 250,000 distinct CDR3 sequences; more than 20% are singletons. The sample taken for sequencing was blood. These receptors were obtained from a woman in her 40s with Graves' ophthalmopathy.

This clonotype was picked up many times. This sequence joins TRBV30 and TRBJ1-3; D ambiguous. The CDR3 runs to 13 residues. The germline V gene encodes CDR1 GTSNPN and CDR2 SVGIG (reference sequence). The V and J ends lost 4 bases and 2 bases respectively, with 9 bases between them. The CDR3 sequence is CAWTRLAGNTIYF. CDR3 bases: TGTGCCTGGACGCGATTGGCTGGAAACACCATATATTTT.

There are many counts of this clonotype. The V gene is TRBV27, the J gene TRBJ2-7, with D perhaps matching TRBD1 or TRBD2 (5 bases each). V dropped 5 bases and J dropped 0 bases, with 17 bases sitting between them. This CDR3 contains 16 residues. Germline V lookup: CDR1 MNHEY, CDR2 SMNVEV (reference sequence). DNA of the CDR3: TGTGCCAGCAGTGGCATAATCTCCGGGGCCTCCTACGAGCAGTACTTC. Amino acid sequence: CASSGIISGASYEQYF.

The chain is built from TRBV6-5 and TRBJ1-2; 8 nucleotides agree with TRBD1. With 2 bases clipped from V and 4 bases from J, the junction kept 6 bases outside the gene matches. This CDR3 is built from 15 residues. CDR1 is MNHEY, CDR2 SVGAGI, per germline. For the CDR3, the DNA is TGTGCCAGCAGTTACCCGCAGGGGGCAGGCTATGGCTACACCTTC. Translated: CASSYPQGAGYGYTF.

This clonotype has a count of ten or more. In DNA form, the CDR3 reads TGTGCCAGCAGCTTGGCCGAGGCAGGGGCCACTGAAGCTTTCTTT. It specifies CASSLAEAGATEAFF. The V gene is TRBV5-8, the J gene TRBJ1-1; possible D gene TRBD1, 6 bases. There are 15 residues in the CDR3. V lost 0 bases to trimming and J lost 4 bases, with 13 bases between them. The germline CDR1 and CDR2 sequences are SGHTS and YDEGEE.

CDR3 amino acids: CASSKNAGDPGELFF. The CDR3 nucleotides are TGCGCCAGCAGCAAAAACGCAGGGGACCCCGGGGAGCTGTTTTTT. The chain links TRBV5-1 to TRBJ2-2; weak D call: TRBD1 (6 bases). Germline CDR1 is SGHRS and CDR2 is YFSETQ. The CDR3 extends over 15 amino acids. V gave up 4 bases and J gave up 6 bases, with 16 bases separating them.

This clonotype was recorded many times. The CDR3 nucleotides are TGTGCCAGCAGCCACGACGACAGGGAACATCAGCCCCAGCATTTT. It translates to CASSHDDREHQPQHF. The chain employs TRBV28 and TRBJ1-5; 7 nucleotides match TRBD1. The CDR3 is 15 residues long. V was clipped by 6 bases and J by 5 bases; unmatched bases: 10. CDR1 is MDHEN and CDR2 is SYDVKM in the germline V gene.

This clonotype was counted many times. The chain couples TRBV12-3 or TRBV12-4 to TRBJ2-7, with TRBD1 identical over 9 bases. Trimming at V came to 2 bases and at J to 4 bases, leaving 12 bases not matched to a gene. CDR3 size: 17 residues. The CDR3 spells CASSLPAGRDRAYEQYF. DNA for the CDR3: TGTGCCAGCAGTTTACCGGCGGGGCGGGACAGGGCATACGAGCAGTACTTC.

The CDR3 is CASSRQFNQPQHF. The CDR3 DNA is TGTGCCAGCAGTCGACAGTTTAATCAGCCCCAGCATTTT. The V gene is TRBV6-1, the J gene TRBJ1-5, with a tentative D call TRBD1 (5 bases). This CDR3 has 13 residues. Per the germline V gene, CDR1 is MNHNS and CDR2 is SASEGT. Trimming left V 5 bases short and J 4 bases short, with 9 bases between.

There are many counts of this clonotype. The CDR3 DNA reads as TGTGCCAGCAGTTACTCTGGGCTAGCGGCCGGGAACACCGGGGAGCTGTTTTTT. It specifies CASSYSGLAAGNTGELFF. The V gene is TRBV6-2 or TRBV6-3, the J gene TRBJ2-2; 7 bases match TRBD2. The CDR3 is made up of 18 amino acids. The V gene end was trimmed by 0 bases and the J gene end by 1 base; junction bases not matched to a gene: 8. The germline CDR1 and CDR2 sequences are MNHEY and SVGEGT.

This clonotype was seen many times. J is TRBJ2-7 and V is TRBV4-1; D is unclear. The germline CDR1 and CDR2 sequences are MGHRA and YSYEKL. This CDR3 is 13 amino acids long. V lost 0 bases and J 2 bases, leaving 5 bases between the germline ends. The CDR3 region is CASSQESAYEQYF. For the CDR3, the DNA is TGCGCCAGCAGCCAAGAGTCGGCCTACGAGCAGTACTTC.

This clonotype was picked up many times. The chain combines TRBV6-1 with TRBJ2-7, with TRBD2 matching over 7 bases. V lost 6 bases to trimming and J lost 2 bases; unmatched junction nucleotides: 7. The CDR3 is made up of 14 amino acids. Germline CDR1 and CDR2: MNHNS and SASEGT. The CDR3 DNA reads as TGTGCCAGCAGAGACGGGCTAGCGGCCTACGAGCAGTACTTC. Protein: CASRDGLAAYEQYF.